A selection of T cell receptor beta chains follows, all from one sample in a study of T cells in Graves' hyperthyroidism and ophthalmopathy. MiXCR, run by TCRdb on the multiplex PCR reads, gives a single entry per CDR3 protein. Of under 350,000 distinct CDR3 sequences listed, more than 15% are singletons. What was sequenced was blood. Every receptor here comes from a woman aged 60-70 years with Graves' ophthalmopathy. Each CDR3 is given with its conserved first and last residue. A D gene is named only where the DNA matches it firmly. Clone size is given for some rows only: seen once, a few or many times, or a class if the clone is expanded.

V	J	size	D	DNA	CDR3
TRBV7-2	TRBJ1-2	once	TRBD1	TGTGCCAGCAGCTTGGGAGTGGGACAGGGGGGATATGGCTACACCTTC	CASSLGVGQGGYGYTF
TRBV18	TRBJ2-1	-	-	TGTGCCAGCTCCCAACGGAGAGAGCAGTTCTTC	CASSQRREQFF
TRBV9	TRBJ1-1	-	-	TGTGCCAGCAGCGTGCAGGGGTGGGAGAACACTGAAGCTTTCTTT	CASSVQGWENTEAFF
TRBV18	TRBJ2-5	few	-	TGTGCCAGCTCACCCCCACGACAGGAGGGCTACCAAGAGACCCAGTACTTC	CASSPPRQEGYQETQYF
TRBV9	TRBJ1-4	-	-	TGTGCCAGCAGCGTACATCCCTCAGACGAAAAACTGTTTTTT	CASSVHPSDEKLFF
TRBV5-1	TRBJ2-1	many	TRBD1	TGCGCCAGCAGCCCCCGGGACAGGCCATCGGGAGAGCAGTTCTTC	CASSPRDRPSGEQFF
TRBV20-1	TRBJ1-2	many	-	TGCAGTGCTAGAGTTGGGCAGAACTATGGCTACACCTTC	CSARVGQNYGYTF
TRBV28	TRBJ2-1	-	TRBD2	TGTGCCAGCAGTTCGCATCTAGCGGGAGGCTTCGTGATGGATGAGCAGTTCTTC	CASSSHLAGGFVMDEQFF
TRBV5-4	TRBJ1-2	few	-	TGTGCCAGCAGCTCCAAACCGCGTAAAAGAGGGGACTTAGGCTACACCTTC	CASSSKPRKRGDLGYTF
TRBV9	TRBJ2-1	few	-	TGTGCCAGCAGCGTAGTTCCAGGGGAATACAATGAGCAGTTCTTC	CASSVVPGEYNEQFF
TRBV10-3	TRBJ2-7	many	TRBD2	TGTGCCATCAGTGAGCGTAGCGGGAGCTACGAGCAGTACTTC	CAISERSGSYEQYF
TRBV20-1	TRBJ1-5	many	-	TGCAGTGCTGCGGTGGGGGCCTATAGCAATCAGCCCCAGCATTTT	CSAAVGAYSNQPQHF
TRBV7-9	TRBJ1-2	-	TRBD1	TGTGCCAGCAGCCCCGCGACAGGGAATCATCCAAACTATGGCTACACCTTC	CASSPATGNHPNYGYTF
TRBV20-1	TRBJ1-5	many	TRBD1	TGCAGTGCTATTAGGGGGACAGGAGGCAATCAGCCCCAGCATTTT	CSAIRGTGGNQPQHF
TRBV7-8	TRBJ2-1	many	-	TGTGCCAGCAGCCGAACAGGGTCCAATGAGCAGTTCTTC	CASSRTGSNEQFF
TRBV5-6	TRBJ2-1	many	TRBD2	TGTGCCAGCAGCTTGGTTTTGCGGGAGGGCCTCAATGAGCAGTTCTTC	CASSLVLREGLNEQFF
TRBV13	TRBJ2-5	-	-	TGTGCCAGCAGGTCTAGTAATTGGGAGACCCAGTACTTC	CASRSSNWETQYF
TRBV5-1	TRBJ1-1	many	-	TGCGCCAGCAGTCGCGACAGTATGAACACTGAAGCTTTCTTT	CASSRDSMNTEAFF
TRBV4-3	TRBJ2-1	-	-	TGCGCCAGCAGCCAAGATTTAATGGCCCCAGGGCGGCACAATGAGCAGTTCTTC	CASSQDLMAPGRHNEQFF
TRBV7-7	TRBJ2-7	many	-	TGTGCCAGCAGCTTAGCGGCAGGGCCCTACGAGCAGTACTTC	CASSLAAGPYEQYF
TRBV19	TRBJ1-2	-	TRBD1	TGTGCCAGTAGTACACAGGGACAGGTCTATGGCTACACCTTC	CASSTQGQVYGYTF
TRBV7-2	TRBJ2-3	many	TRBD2	TGTGCCAGCAGCCCCTTCCTAGCGGGAGGGTCAGATACGCAGTATTTT	CASSPFLAGGSDTQYF
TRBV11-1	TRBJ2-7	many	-	TGTGCCAGCAGCTTAGGGGTCCAGACTACCTACGAGCAGTACTTC	CASSLGVQTTYEQYF
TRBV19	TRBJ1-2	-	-	TGTGCCAGTAGTACAGGGACGTTGAACTATGGCTACACCTTC	CASSTGTLNYGYTF
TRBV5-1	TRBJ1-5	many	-	TGCGCCAGCAGCGCGGGGACCGCCGAAGGTCAGCCCCAGCATTTT	CASSAGTAEGQPQHF
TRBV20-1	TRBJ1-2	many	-	TGCAGTGCTCCGCGGGGCAGGGGCTACACCTTC	CSAPRGRGYTF
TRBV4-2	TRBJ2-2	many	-	TGTGCCAGCTCACCGAACACCGGGGAGCTGTTTTTT	CASSPNTGELFF
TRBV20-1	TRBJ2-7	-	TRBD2	TGCAGTGCTTCCGGACTAGCGGGAATCTACGAGCAGTACTTC	CSASGLAGIYEQYF
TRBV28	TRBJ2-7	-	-	TGTGCCAGCAGTTTATTCAAGGCTAGAGGGATCTACGAGCAGTACTTC	CASSLFKARGIYEQYF
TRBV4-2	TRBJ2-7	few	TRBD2	TGTGCCAGCAGCCAAGGTGGGAGCGGGGTATACGAGCAGTACTTC	CASSQGGSGVYEQYF
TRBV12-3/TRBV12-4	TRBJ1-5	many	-	TGTGCCAGCAGTTTGGGTACGGGAATTCAGCCCCAGCATTTT	CASSLGTGIQPQHF
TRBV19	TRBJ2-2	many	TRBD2	TGTGCCAGTAAATCCGGGACTAGTAGCACCGGGGAGCTGTTTTTT	CASKSGTSSTGELFF
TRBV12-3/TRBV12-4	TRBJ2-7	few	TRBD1	TGTGCCAGCAGTGGGGACAGGGGGCGCGGGGAGCAGTACTTC	CASSGDRGRGEQYF
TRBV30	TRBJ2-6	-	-	TGTGCCTGGAGTGTCGGCAGAACAGGGGCCAACGTCCTGACTTTC	CAWSVGRTGANVLTF
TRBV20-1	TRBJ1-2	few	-	TGCAGTGCGGAGGTTGGGGAGAACTATGGCTACACCTTC	CSAEVGENYGYTF
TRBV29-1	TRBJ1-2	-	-	TGCAGCGTCGGGGCAGGGGCCCTCTATGGCTACACCTTC	CSVGAGALYGYTF
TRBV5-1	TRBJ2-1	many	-	TGCGCCAGCAGCTTCACCGACCCAAGTGAGCAGTTCTTC	CASSFTDPSEQFF
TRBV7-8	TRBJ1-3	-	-	TGTGCCAGCGGAGCGGGGGCTGGAAACACCATATATTTT	CASGAGAGNTIYF
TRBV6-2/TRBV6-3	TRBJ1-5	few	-	TGTGCCAGCAGTCCCCCGGCAGGGGCATCGCCCTATCAGCCCCAGCATTTT	CASSPPAGASPYQPQHF
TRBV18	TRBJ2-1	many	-	TGTGCCAGCTCACCACAATCCCGTGAGCAGTTCTTC	CASSPQSREQFF
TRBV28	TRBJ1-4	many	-	TGTGCCAGCAGTTTAGAGGATGAAAAACTGTTTTTT	CASSLEDEKLFF
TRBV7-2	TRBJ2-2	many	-	TGTGCCAGCAGCCCTCGGACGGGAATTAACACCGGGGAGCTGTTTTTT	CASSPRTGINTGELFF